Below, 3 T cell receptor beta chains from the same sample are listed, as sequenced in a study of cytomegalovirus exposure and HLA in healthy donors. Vbeta (60) and Jbeta (13) primers were used in the PCR. Data came from immunoSEQ multiplex PCR; TCRdb stores just in-frame clones and leaves some out. The sample holds over 100,000 clones. The sequenced material came from PBMCs. All receptors derive from a man younger than 45 in good health and CMV-seronegative.

The genes are TRBV2 and TRBJ1-5; no firm D call. Per the germline V gene, CDR1 is SNHLY and CDR2 is FYNNEI. CDR3 size: 14 residues. V was shortened by 6 bases and J by 0 bases, with 9 bases between the two germline ends. CDR3 sequence reads: CASSDTYSNQPQHF. CDR3 DNA sequence: TGTGCCAGCAGCGACACTTATAGCAATCAGCCCCAGCATTTT.

This sequence joins TRBV7-9 and TRBJ1-1, with D maybe TRBD1 (5 bases). V shed 1 base and J shed 4 bases, with 7 bases lying between them. Germline values: CDR1 SEHNR, CDR2 FQNEAQ (reference sequence). CDR3 length: 13 amino acids. CDR3 DNA: TGTGCCAGCAGCTTAGTTCAGGGCACTGAAGCTTTCTTT. Amino acids: CASSLVQGTEAFF.

J is TRBJ1-4 and V is TRBV5-1; tentatively, D is TRBD1 (6 bases). Germline CDR1 is SGHRS and CDR2 is YFSETQ. V shed 0 bases and J shed 7 bases, with 19 bases lying between them. The CDR3 loop spans 17 amino acids. Here the CDR3 reads CASSLEGGGTFREKLFF. The CDR3 DNA is TGCGCCAGCAGCTTGGAAGGTGGTGGGACATTCCGTGAAAAACTGTTTTTT. The entire variable domain, with the rest obtained from reference TRBV5-1 and TRBJ1-4, is as follows: KAGVTQTPRYLIKTRGQQVTLSCSPISGHRSVSWYQQTPGQGLQFLFEYFSETQRNKGNFPGRFSGRQFSNSRSEMNVSTLELGDSALYLCASSLEGGGTFREKLFFGSGTQLSVL.